Following are 7 T cell receptor beta chains from one sample sequenced in a study of blood T cell repertoires in COVID-19. Sequencing used immunoSEQ multiplex PCR; TCRdb keeps in-frame clones, though not all of them. The profile shows tens of thousands of clones, 70% to 90% of them singletons. The material sequenced was peripheral blood. The receptors derive from a man in his fifties or sixties with acute or convalescent COVID-19.

Only a few counts were recorded for this clone. The genes are TRBV12-5 and TRBJ1-1; D might be TRBD1 (6 bases). V lost 3 bases to trimming and J lost 1 base, with 12 bases between them. Germline V gene data show CDR1 as LGHNT and CDR2 as FRNRAP. CDR3 size: 15 residues. The CDR3 DNA is TGTGCTAGTGGTTTAGATCTAGGGGGGAACACTGAAGCTTTCTTT. This translates into CASGLDLGGNTEAFF.

The rearrangement uses TRBV19 and TRBJ1-5, with 9 bases fitting TRBD1. V lost 8 bases, J lost 2 bases, and 4 bases stayed unmatched. CDR1 is LNHDA and CDR2 is SQIVND in the germline V gene (reference sequence). CDR3 length equals 14 residues. The CDR3 DNA sequence: TGTGCCAGTGGGGGACAGGGAGGCAATCAGCCCCAGCATTTT. Translating it yields CASGGQGGNQPQHF.

The chain employs TRBV11-3 and TRBJ1-5; maybe TRBD1 (6 bases). CDR3 size: 19 residues. The V gene's germline CDR1 is SGHNT and CDR2 YENEEA. With 4 bases removed from V and 5 bases from J, the gap between germline ends came to 27 bases. CDR3 amino acids: CASSYGDIEICSWHQPQHF. Here the CDR3 DNA reads TGTGCCAGCAGCTATGGGGACATCGAAATCTGCTCCTGGCATCAGCCCCAGCATTTT.

This rearrangement joins TRBV7-6 to TRBJ1-3; a weak D match, TRBD1 (5 bases). V lost 2 bases and J lost 0, with 8 bases in between. The CDR3 is 15 amino acids. CDR1 SGHVS and CDR2 FNYEAQ come from the germline V gene. CDR3 region: CASSLSGISGNTIYF. CDR3 sequence (DNA): TGTGCCAGCAGCTTATCAGGGATCTCTGGAAACACCATATATTTT.

The chain uses TRBV9 and TRBJ2-7, with 10 bases matching TRBD2. Germline V lookup: CDR1 SGDLS, CDR2 YYNGEE. This CDR3 comprises 17 residues. The V gene end was trimmed by 4 bases and the J gene end by 4 bases; junction bases not matched to a gene: 14. This CDR3 is CASSPLGTSALSYEQYF. For the CDR3, the DNA is TGTGCCAGCAGCCCCCTCGGGACTAGCGCGCTCTCGTACGAGCAGTACTTC. Using reference TRBV9 and TRBJ2-7 for the parts outside the CDR3, the full variable domain is DSGVTQTPKHLITATGQRVTLRCSPRSGDLSVYWYQQSLDQGLQFLIQYYNGEERAKGNILERFSAQQFPDLHSELNLSSLELGDSALYFCASSPLGTSALSYEQYFGPGTRLTVT.

The V and J genes are TRBV6-5 and TRBJ1-1; no clear D. Per germline, CDR1 MNHEY and CDR2 SVGAGI. This CDR3 spans 14 amino acids. Trimming removed 7 bases at V and 1 base at J, with 13 bases between. The DNA for the CDR3 is TGTGCCAGCACCACCGCGGGGAGGAACACTGAAGCTTTCTTT. Translated: CASTTAGRNTEAFF.

The genes are TRBV5-8 and TRBJ1-2; D is perhaps TRBD1 (6 bases). Trimming pared 2 bases from V and 4 bases from J, leaving 9 bases between. CDR1 SGHTS and CDR2 YDEGEE come from the germline V gene. This CDR3 has 13 amino acids. The CDR3 loop is CASSFGTSYGYTF. As DNA, the CDR3 is TGTGCCAGCAGCTTCGGGACATCCTATGGCTACACCTTC.